Listed below are T cell receptor beta chains from one sample, sequenced in a study of blood T cell repertoires in COVID-19. Using immunoSEQ multiplex PCR, the repertoire was profiled, and TCRdb retains in-frame clones only, with some absent. The data contain under 200,000 clones, around 80% of them singletons. The sequenced sample was peripheral blood. The receptors were gathered from a woman aged 70-85 years who had recovered from COVID-19. CDR3s include the opening cysteine and the closing phenylalanine or tryptophan. A D gene is named only where the DNA matches it firmly. A clone size is listed for some rows: how often the clone was seen (once, few, many), or a class if it is expanded.

TRBJ1-1 | - | - | TRBV6-6 | CASSSRDGQMNTEAFF | TGTGCCAGCAGCTCGCGGGACGGCCAAATGAACACTGAAGCTTTCTTT
TRBJ1-2 | - | - | TRBV3-1/TRBV3-2 | CASSQATGPYGYTF | TGTGCCAGCAGCCAAGCCACAGGTCCCTATGGCTACACCTTC
TRBJ2-3 | - | - | TRBV30 | CAWSPGRTDTQYF | TGTGCCTGGTCCCCAGGGAGGACAGATACGCAGTATTTT
TRBJ1-5 | TRBD1 | - | TRBV18 | CASSPRDSPNQPQHF | TGTGCCAGCTCACCACGGGACAGCCCAAATCAGCCCCAGCATTTT
TRBJ2-5 | TRBD1 | - | TRBV5-4 | CASSPYRGSQETQYF | TGTGCCAGCAGCCCATACAGGGGGTCACAAGAGACCCAGTACTTC
TRBJ1-4 | - | - | TRBV28 | CASSLEGGPNEKLFF | TGTGCCAGCAGTTTGGAGGGCGGACCCAATGAAAAACTGTTTTTT
TRBJ1-6 | - | - | TRBV3-1/TRBV3-2 | CASSILDNSPLHF | TGTGCCAGCAGCATCCTCGATAATTCACCCCTCCACTTT
TRBJ2-5 | - | - | TRBV9 | CASSVGAGQQETQYF | TGTGCCAGCAGCGTAGGTGCGGGGCAACAAGAGACCCAGTACTTC
TRBJ2-1 | TRBD1 | - | TRBV19 | CASSPSRTGGTNEQFF | TGTGCCAGTAGCCCCTCTCGGACAGGGGGGACCAATGAGCAGTTCTTC
TRBJ1-3 | - | - | TRBV28 | CASSTQGSGNTIYF | TGTGCCAGCAGTACTCAGGGTTCTGGAAACACCATATATTTT
TRBJ2-7 | - | - | TRBV5-4 | CASSLVAGEQYF | TGTGCCAGCAGCCTTGTGGCGGGCGAGCAGTACTTC
TRBJ1-5 | - | once | TRBV27 | CASSPPGRTQPQHF | TGTGCCAGCAGTCCCCCCGGGAGGACACAGCCCCAGCATTTT
TRBJ1-6 | - | - | TRBV19 | CASSPNYGNSPLHF | TGTGCCAGTAGCCCCAATTACGGGAATTCACCCCTCCACTTT
TRBJ1-2 | - | once | TRBV6-5 | CASNRRGFGGYTF | TGTGCCAGCAACCGAAGGGGGTTTGGTGGCTACACCTTC
TRBJ1-1 | - | - | TRBV25-1 | CASSGRVGTEAFF | TGTGCCAGCAGTGGCCGGGTGGGCACTGAAGCTTTCTTT
TRBJ1-2 | TRBD1 | - | TRBV12-3/TRBV12-4 | CASTQTGGGYTF | TGTGCCAGCACCCAGACAGGGGGTGGCTACACCTTC
TRBJ2-1 | TRBD2 | - | TRBV7-6 | CASSSGLAPSGEQFF | TGTGCCAGCAGTTCGGGACTAGCGCCCTCCGGTGAGCAGTTCTTC
TRBJ1-2 | - | - | TRBV7-2 | CASSPGSAWIGYTF | TGTGCCAGCAGCCCGGGGAGTGCTTGGATTGGCTACACCTTC
TRBJ1-6 | TRBD1 | few | TRBV9 | CASSPQGQPNSPLHF | TGTGCCAGCAGCCCCCAGGGACAGCCAAATTCACCCCTCCACTTT
TRBJ2-5 | - | - | TRBV11-2 | CASAPGPETQYF | TGTGCCAGCGCCCCAGGCCCGGAGACCCAGTACTTC
TRBJ1-1 | TRBD1 | few | TRBV4-1 | CASSQDMSQGVAGEAFF | TGCGCCAGCAGCCAAGATATGAGCCAGGGGGTTGCGGGTGAAGCTTTCTTT
TRBJ1-4 | - | - | TRBV6-5 | CASRGGARTNEKLFF | TGTGCCAGCAGGGGGGGGGCGCGCACTAATGAAAAACTGTTTTTT
TRBJ2-7 | TRBD1 | - | TRBV2 | CASSDQGQLYEQYF | TGTGCCAGCAGTGATCAGGGACAGCTCTACGAGCAGTACTTC
TRBJ1-1 | - | - | TRBV2 | CATGTEAFF | TGTGCCACGGGGACTGAAGCTTTCTTT
TRBJ1-6 | - | - | TRBV5-1 | CATRDSNTPLHF | TGCGCCACACGGGATTCCAATACTCCTCTCCACTTT
TRBJ2-1 | TRBD1 | once | TRBV6-5 | CASSSRDRGLKDEQFF | TGTGCCAGCAGTTCCAGGGACAGGGGGCTTAAGGATGAGCAGTTCTTC
TRBJ1-1 | TRBD1 | - | TRBV10-3 | CAISEDRQGHTEAFF | TGTGCCATCAGTGAGGACCGACAGGGGCACACTGAAGCTTTCTTT
TRBJ1-4 | - | - | TRBV19 | CASRKLRAGSEKLFF | TGTGCCAGTAGGAAGCTCAGGGCAGGCAGTGAAAAACTGTTTTTT
TRBJ1-5 | TRBD1 | - | TRBV2 | CASTGTGPRRQPQHF | TGTGCCAGCACCGGGACAGGCCCTCGGCGGCAGCCCCAGCATTTT
TRBJ1-6 | - | - | TRBV5-6 | CASSLFIRHGGAAPHF | TGTGCCAGCAGCTTGTTCATACGACACGGGGGGGCGGCGCCCCACTTT
TRBJ2-5 | - | - | TRBV5-1 | CASSRGVPGETQYF | TGCGCCAGCAGCCGGGGAGTCCCGGGGGAGACCCAGTACTTC
TRBJ1-5 | - | - | TRBV20-1 | CSASQSVNSNQPQHF | TGCAGTGCTAGTCAGTCCGTCAATAGCAATCAGCCCCAGCATTTT
TRBJ2-7 | TRBD2 | - | TRBV27 | CASSRTSMYEQYF | TGTGCCAGCAGCCGGACTAGCATGTACGAGCAGTACTTC
TRBJ1-2 | - | - | TRBV5-1 | CASRPTGTPNYGYTF | TGCGCCAGCAGGCCGACCGGGACACCTAACTATGGCTACACCTTC
TRBJ2-3 | TRBD2 | - | TRBV6-4 | CASSEIAGDTQYF | TGTGCCAGCAGTGAGATAGCGGGAGATACGCAGTATTTT
TRBJ1-3 | TRBD1 | - | TRBV30 | CAWSGGDRGFGNTIYF | TGTGCCTGGAGTGGGGGGGACAGGGGGTTCGGAAACACCATATATTTT
TRBJ1-3 | - | - | TRBV30 | CAWSGTGGYGNTIYF | TGTGCCTGGAGTGGCACCGGGGGGTATGGAAACACCATATATTTT
TRBJ2-7 | TRBD2 | - | TRBV4-1 | CASSPGGGQGPYEQYF | TGCGCCAGCAGCCCCGGGGGGGGGCAGGGCCCCTACGAGCAGTACTTC
TRBJ1-4 | TRBD1 | - | TRBV9 | CASSPGTGVDEKLFF | TGTGCCAGCAGCCCCGGGACAGGGGTTGATGAAAAACTGTTTTTT
TRBJ1-1 | - | - | TRBV19 | CASSILARGTEAFF | -
TRBJ2-7 | TRBD1 | - | TRBV7-3 | CASSFGQGGYEQYF | TGTGCCAGCAGCTTCGGACAGGGAGGCTACGAGCAGTACTTC
TRBJ1-2 | TRBD1 | - | TRBV14 | CASSRLVETGGFWSNYGYTF | TGTGCCAGCAGCCGCTTGGTGGAAACAGGGGGTTTTTGGTCTAACTATGGCTACACCTTC
TRBJ1-6 | TRBD1 | - | TRBV2 | CASTRFGGQGNSPLHF | TGTGCCAGCACCCGATTCGGGGGACAGGGGAATTCACCCCTCCACTTT
TRBJ1-2 | - | - | TRBV5-6 | CASSLPGVRGYTF | TGTGCCAGCAGCTTGCCGGGGGTTAGGGGCTACACCTTC
TRBJ2-5 | TRBD2 | once | TRBV6-5 | CASSYGRGGRLETQYF | TGTGCCAGCAGTTACGGCCGGGGGGGGCGGTTGGAGACCCAGTACTTC
TRBJ2-5 | TRBD1 | - | TRBV4-1 | CASSTWDRQETQYF | TGCGCCAGCAGCACATGGGACAGACAAGAGACCCAGTACTTC
TRBJ2-1 | TRBD2 | - | TRBV18 | CASSPLPTSGVSYNEQFF | TGTGCCAGCTCACCCCTCCCGACTAGCGGGGTCTCCTACAATGAGCAGTTCTTC
TRBJ2-1 | - | few | TRBV3-1/TRBV3-2 | CASSPLRDEQFF | TGTGCCAGCAGCCCCCTTCGGGATGAGCAGTTCTTC
TRBJ2-5 | - | - | TRBV18 | CASSPEETQYF | TGTGCCAGCTCACCCGAGGAGACCCAGTACTTC
TRBJ1-6 | TRBD1 | - | TRBV10-3 | CAISNRRPETGGGGSPLHF | TGTGCCATCAGCAACCGACGGCCCGAAACAGGGGGCGGAGGTTCACCCCTCCACTTT
TRBJ2-7 | TRBD2 | - | TRBV27 | CASSLVRERVYEQYF | TGTGCCAGCAGTTTAGTGCGGGAGAGGGTCTACGAGCAGTACTTC
TRBJ1-5 | TRBD1 | - | TRBV5-6 | CASSSGQVRNQPQHF | TGTGCCAGCAGCTCCGGACAGGTTCGTAATCAGCCCCAGCATTTT
TRBJ2-3 | - | once | TRBV3-1/TRBV3-2 | CASSRGWDTQYF | TGTGCCAGCAGCCGGGGCTGGGATACGCAGTATTTT
TRBJ2-5 | - | - | TRBV18 | CASSPGGKETQYF | TGTGCCAGCTCACCAGGCGGGAAAGAGACCCAGTACTTC
TRBJ2-1 | - | - | TRBV5-1 | CASSPLGAFNEQFF | TGCGCCAGCAGCCCGTTGGGGGCGTTTAATGAGCAGTTCTTC